Below, 31 T cell receptor beta chains from the same sample are listed, as sequenced in a study of T cells in Graves' hyperthyroidism and ophthalmopathy. RNA transcripts provided the source from which TCR beta CDR3 regions were amplified. TCR CDR3 underwent first-round RT-PCR with the HTBI primer set. TCRdb fed the multiplex PCR reads into MiXCR, producing one record per CDR3 protein. Of about 520,000 distinct CDR3 sequences listed, less than 25% are singletons. Source material: blood. The source of these receptors is a woman aged 25 to 39 with Graves' ophthalmopathy.

The genes are TRBV12-3 or TRBV12-4 and TRBJ1-2; no clear D gene. There are 12 residues in the CDR3. Deletions cut 1 base from V and 4 bases from J, with 4 bases between. The CDR3 region is CASSLEFYGYTF. The DNA of the CDR3 is TGTGCCAGCAGTTTAGAATTCTATGGCTACACCTTC.

The chain recombines TRBV6-1 with TRBJ1-1, with TRBD1 as a possible D gene (6 bases). Trimming cost V 6 bases and J 3 bases, with 14 bases left between them. Per germline, CDR1 MNHNS and CDR2 SASEGT. There are 14 residues in the CDR3. As DNA, the CDR3 is TGTGCCAGCAGGATTTCGGGGGGCGACACTGAAGCTTTCTTT. It is translated as CASRISGGDTEAFF.

This clonotype occurred many times. The chain has TRBV28 and TRBJ2-2; D possibly corresponds to TRBD2 (7 bases). V lost 4 bases to trimming and J lost 4 bases, with 16 bases between them. The CDR3 length is 16 residues. Per the germline V gene, CDR1 is MDHEN and CDR2 is SYDVKM. CDR3 bases: TGTGCCAGCAGTTCCCCGGGGGGCCTTGGCACCGGGGAGCTGTTTTTT. Protein product: CASSSPGGLGTGELFF.

This chain uses TRBV28 with TRBJ1-2; no reliable D call. This CDR3 is 14 amino acids long. From germline, CDR1 is MDHEN and CDR2 SYDVKM. The V end was cut by 4 bases, the J end by 5 bases, with 14 bases between. CDR3 loop: CASSSLILGYGYTF. The DNA for the CDR3 is TGTGCCAGCAGTTCTCTGATCCTGGGGTATGGCTACACCTTC.

This chain uses TRBV15 with TRBJ2-5, with D possibly called TRBD1 or TRBD2 (6 bases each). The germline CDR1 and CDR2 sequences are LNHNV and YYDKDF (reference sequence). V was trimmed by 2 bases and J by 4 bases, leaving 17 bases between them. The CDR3 has 16 amino acids. CDR3 sequence reads: CATSRYRELGGETQYF. CDR3 nucleotide sequence: TGTGCCACCAGCAGATATCGGGAGCTAGGGGGAGAGACCCAGTACTTC.

This sequence joins TRBV10-3 and TRBJ2-1; perhaps TRBD1 as D (6 bases). Trimming took 0 bases from V and 2 from J, leaving 11 bases between them. The CDR3 covers 16 residues. Germline CDR1 is ENHRY and CDR2 is SYGVKD. The CDR3 here is CAISESGRGPYNEQFF. The CDR3 bases are TGTGCCATCAGTGAGTCAGGCAGGGGCCCCTACAATGAGCAGTTCTTC.

In its sample, this clonotype was seen a few times. This chain connects TRBV18 to TRBJ2-7; D is possibly TRBD2 (8 bases). The CDR3 length is 14 residues. Germline-derived CDR1 and CDR2 are KGHSH and LQKENI. Trimming cost V 4 bases and J 3 bases, with 13 bases left between them. The CDR3 region has the DNA TGTGCCAGCTCACGACAGGGACTAGGCTACGAGCAGTACTTC. Its protein is CASSRQGLGYEQYF.

This clonotype showed up many times. This chain uses TRBV6-5 with TRBJ1-2; TRBD1 agrees at 10 bases. Germline trimming cut 4 bases from V and 2 bases from J; bases unmatched to any gene: 10. CDR1 and CDR2 (germline): MNHEY, SVGAGI. The CDR3 is 17 amino acids. CDR3 DNA sequence: TGTGCCAGCAGTTTTCGGGACAGGGGCGAATTGAACTATGGCTACACCTTC. Protein product: CASSFRDRGELNYGYTF.

To note about this clonotype: Germline is not matched at one junction end, which may reflect a read error. The chain carries TRBV7-2 and TRBJ2-4; D unclear. The V gene's germline CDR1 is SGHTA and CDR2 FQGNSA. The CDR3 spans 14 residues. The CDR3 reads CASSLGRSSNIKYF. In DNA, the CDR3 is TGTGCCAGCAGCTTAGGTCGCTCTTCGAACATTAAGTACTTC.

In its sample, this clonotype was seen many times. V is TRBV3-1 and J is TRBJ1-5; perhaps TRBD1 as D (5 bases). Germline lookup yields CDR1 LGHDT and CDR2 YNNKEL (reference sequence). With 6 bases removed from V and 7 bases from J, the gap between germline ends came to 16 bases. CDR3 size: 14 residues. This chain's CDR3 is CASSPVSGEQPQHF. CDR3 sequence (DNA): TGTGCCAGCAGTCCGGTCTCGGGGGAACAGCCCCAGCATTTT.

This clonotype has a handful of counts. The V gene is TRBV28, the J gene TRBJ1-1; 7 bases are shared with TRBD1. The J segment lost 8 bases and the V segment lost 8 bases, leaving 8 bases of the junction unmatched. Germline V gene data show CDR1 as MDHEN and CDR2 as SYDVKM. The CDR3 covers 12 residues. The CDR3, as DNA: TGTGCCAGCCTTGCCGGGACAGAAGAAGCTTTCTTT. Translation: CASLAGTEEAFF.

This clonotype was observed many times. In DNA form, the CDR3 reads TGCGCCAGCAGCTTCTATGGCTTTAGTGACACCGGGGAGCTGTTTTTT. Protein product: CASSFYGFSDTGELFF. V and J are TRBV5-1 and TRBJ2-2; D remains ambiguous. V dropped 2 bases and J dropped 3 bases, with 14 bases sitting between them. Germline-derived CDR1 and CDR2 are SGHRS and YFSETQ. The CDR3 has 16 amino acids.

This clonotype has a count of ten or more. The CDR3 region is CASTYSRNSPLHF. The CDR3 DNA is TGTGCCAGTACCTATTCCCGAAATTCACCCCTCCACTTT. This sequence joins TRBV11-2 and TRBJ1-6; D ambiguous. The CDR3 spans 13 residues. CDR1 and CDR2 (germline): SGHAT, FQNNGV. V was pared by 9 bases and J by 7 bases, with 13 bases between.

This clonotype occurred a few times. This chain links TRBV6-2 or TRBV6-3 with TRBJ2-7; D is ambiguous. The CDR3 has 12 amino acids. V lost 5 bases, J lost 7 bases, and 12 bases lay in between. Looked up from germline, CDR1 is MNHEY and CDR2 is SVGEGT. The chain's CDR3 is CASSGANREQYF. CDR3 nucleotides: TGTGCCAGCAGTGGCGCTAACAGAGAGCAGTACTTC.

The chain uses TRBV6-1 and TRBJ2-2; possible D gene TRBD2, 6 bases. Germline lookup yields CDR1 MNHNS and CDR2 SASEGT. The CDR3 runs to 13 residues. Trimming stripped 11 bases from V and 7 bases from J, with 17 bases between. Here the CDR3 reads CALSGGKVGELFF. The CDR3 DNA reads TGTGCCCTCAGCGGCGGGAAGGTCGGGGAGCTGTTTTTT.

In this sample, this clonotype turned up many times. V and J are TRBV20-1 and TRBJ1-3; D call uncertain. Germline-derived CDR1 and CDR2 are DFQATT and SNEGSKA (reference sequence). V lost 0 bases and J lost 0, with 12 bases in between. The CDR3 is made up of 16 amino acids. The CDR3 region has the DNA TGCAGTGCTAGAGATTTGCACATCAACTCTGGAAACACCATATATTTT. Protein product: CSARDLHINSGNTIYF.

This clonotype has a handful of counts. An end of the junction does not agree with germline; a read error may underlie this. This chain joins TRBV5-1 and TRBJ2-7, with 8 bases lining up with TRBD1. The germline gives CDR1 SGHRS, CDR2 YFSETQ. The CDR3 consists of 14 residues. Here the CDR3 DNA reads TGCGCCAGCACCTCCGGGACAGGATCCTACGGGCAGTACTTC. Translated: CASTSGTGSYGQYF.

This clonotype was observed many times. This chain uses TRBV18 with TRBJ1-1; D is perhaps TRBD1 (5 bases). Germline loops: CDR1 KGHSH, CDR2 LQKENI. The CDR3 is made up of 15 amino acids. The V end was cut by 8 bases, the J end by 3 bases, with 19 bases between. The CDR3 DNA follows: TGTGCCAGCGCAGAGAATCAGGGCGGTGACACTGAAGCTTTCTTT. This gives the protein CASAENQGGDTEAFF.

This clonotype came up many times. This rearrangement joins TRBV5-1 to TRBJ2-5; TRBD2 matches 11 bases. Unmatched junction bases numbered 5, after V lost 4 bases and J lost 3 bases. The CDR3 covers 15 residues. Germline-derived CDR1 and CDR2 are SGHRS and YFSETQ. The DNA of the CDR3 is TGCGCCAGCAGCCAGACTAGCGGGGCTAAAGAGACCCAGTACTTC. Amino acid sequence: CASSQTSGAKETQYF. Combining the CDR3 with reference TRBV5-1 and TRBJ2-5 gives the whole variable domain KAGVTQTPRYLIKTRGQQVTLSCSPISGHRSVSWYQQTPGQGLQFLFEYFSETQRNKGNFPGRFSGRQFSNSRSEMNVSTLELGDSALYLCASSQTSGAKETQYFGPGTRLLVL.

This clonotype was counted a few times. The J gene is TRBJ2-4, the V gene TRBV19, with no clear D. The CDR3 is made up of 13 amino acids. The V end lost 9 bases, the J end lost 3 bases, and 12 bases lay between the germline ends. Germline loops: CDR1 LNHDA, CDR2 SQIVND (reference sequence). The CDR3 bases are TGTGCCAGCACCTTGTCGGGCAAAAACATTCAGTACTTC. Protein product: CASTLSGKNIQYF.

The rearrangement uses TRBV28 and TRBJ2-3; 8 bases agree with TRBD1. V was pared by 3 bases and J by 2 bases, with 4 bases of the junction left unmatched. CDR3 length: 15 residues. Germline CDR1 MDHEN, CDR2 SYDVKM. The CDR3 sequence is CASSLTGVNTDTQYF. DNA of the CDR3: TGTGCCAGCAGTTTGACAGGGGTAAACACAGATACGCAGTATTTT.

This clonotype was observed many times. This chain joins TRBV20-1 and TRBJ1-2; 8 nucleotides line up with TRBD1. Germline V gene lookup returns CDR1 DFQATT and CDR2 SNEGSKA (reference sequence). The CDR3 has 13 residues. The ends lost 6 bases at V and 2 bases at J; junction bases unmatched: 5. The chain's CDR3 is CSAPDRENYGYTF. CDR3 nucleotides: TGCAGTGCCCCGGACAGGGAGAACTATGGCTACACCTTC.

This clonotype was picked up many times. CDR3 loop: CSARGIRGVDGYTF. The CDR3 nucleotides read TGCAGTGCTAGAGGGATCAGGGGCGTCGATGGCTACACCTTC. The chain has TRBV20-1 and TRBJ1-2; a possible D gene is TRBD1 (6 bases). V lost 1 base to trimming and J lost 6 bases, with 15 bases between them. The CDR3 has 14 amino acids. Germline V CDR1 and CDR2: DFQATT, SNEGSKA (reference sequence).

This clonotype has at least ten counts. CDR3 bases: TGTGCCAGTAGCGGGACAGGGGACACTGAAGCTTTCTTT. This gives the protein CASSGTGDTEAFF. V gene TRBV19 combines with J gene TRBJ1-1, with 10 bases lining up with TRBD1. This CDR3 region has 13 residues. Losses at the gene ends were 6 bases for V and 3 bases for J; bases not matched to a gene: 1. CDR1 and CDR2 (germline): LNHDA, SQIVND (reference sequence).

This clonotype was seen only a few times. This chain links TRBV12-3 or TRBV12-4 with TRBJ1-2; D is unresolved. V was trimmed by 5 bases and J by 4 bases, leaving 11 bases between them. The CDR3 runs to 13 residues. CDR3 DNA: TGTGCCAGCAGTGTAGATCCCTCCTATGGCTACACCTTC. Its protein product is CASSVDPSYGYTF.

This clonotype was recorded at least ten times. The rearrangement joins TRBV9 to TRBJ1-1; the D is unclear. The V end lost 0 bases, the J end lost 7 bases, and 16 bases lay between the germline ends. This CDR3 region has 15 residues. The germline V gene has CDR1 SGDLS and CDR2 YYNGEE. The CDR3 protein is CASSVGLQPTFEAFF. The CDR3 DNA reads as TGTGCCAGCAGCGTAGGGCTACAGCCGACCTTTGAAGCTTTCTTT.

This clonotype has a handful of counts. The chain couples TRBV15 to TRBJ2-5; D could derive from TRBD1 or TRBD2 (5 bases each). Trimming stripped 5 bases from V and 2 bases from J, with 9 bases between. There are 13 residues in the CDR3. Germline V gives CDR1 LNHNV, CDR2 YYDKDF (reference sequence). CDR3 sequence (DNA): TGTGCCACCAGCCCGGGACCACAAGAGACCCAGTACTTC. Amino acid sequence: CATSPGPQETQYF.

Many counts were recorded for this clonotype. The chain joins TRBV9 to TRBJ2-2; D might be TRBD2 (7 bases). Trimming stripped 2 bases from V and 5 bases from J, with 13 bases between. There are 15 residues in the CDR3. Per the germline V gene, CDR1 is SGDLS and CDR2 is YYNGEE. DNA of the CDR3: TGTGCCAGCAGCGTTTCGGGGGGACAAACCGGGGAGCTGTTTTTT. This sequence encodes CASSVSGGQTGELFF. The whole variable domain, remainder taken from reference TRBV9 and TRBJ2-2, is DSGVTQTPKHLITATGQRVTLRCSPRSGDLSVYWYQQSLDQGLQFLIQYYNGEERAKGNILERFSAQQFPDLHSELNLSSLELGDSALYFCASSVSGGQTGELFFGEGSRLTVL.

This clonotype was seen ten or more times. The gene calls are TRBV5-1 and TRBJ1-1; D not resolved. Germline assignment: CDR1 SGHRS and CDR2 YFSETQ. There are 13 residues in the CDR3. V was shortened by 3 bases and J by 8 bases, with 14 bases between the two germline ends. DNA for the CDR3: TGCGCCAGCAGCTCCCTGGCAGGTACGGAAGCTTTCTTT. This translates into CASSSLAGTEAFF. The full variable domain, its missing parts supplied by reference TRBV5-1 and TRBJ1-1, is KAGVTQTPRYLIKTRGQQVTLSCSPISGHRSVSWYQQTPGQGLQFLFEYFSETQRNKGNFPGRFSGRQFSNSRSEMNVSTLELGDSALYLCASSSLAGTEAFFGQGTRLTVV.

In its sample, this clonotype was seen a few times. One base away lies a much larger clone, so this may be a sequencing read error. The chain couples TRBV20-1 to TRBJ2-5, with 10 bases lining up with TRBD1. This CDR3 has 13 residues. CDR1 is DFQATT and CDR2 is SNEGSKA in the germline V gene (reference sequence). The CDR3 nucleotides read TGCAGTGCTAGTGACAGGGGGCAAGAGACCAAGTACTTC. Protein product: CSASDRGQETKYF.

This clonotype came up many times. In DNA, the CDR3 is TGTGCCAGCAGCCAATGGGGTAGCATGAACACTGAAGCTTTCTTT. This sequence encodes CASSQWGSMNTEAFF. The chain is built from TRBV5-5 and TRBJ1-1; D gene uncertain. Trimming left V 4 bases short and J 0 bases short, with 13 bases between. The CDR3 runs to 15 residues. Per germline, CDR1 SGHKS and CDR2 YYEKEE (reference sequence).